The T cell receptor beta chain described here comes from a study of PD-1 blockade in classical Hodgkin lymphoma. Study conclusions and caveats: With respect to the repertoire differences, their causes, possibly disease activity or prior therapy, remain undefined.

The protocol was immunoSEQ multiplex PCR, while the TCRdb copy is restricted to in-frame clones and leaves out a portion. Of roughly 25,000 clones in the sample, roughly four fifths were seen once. The CDR3 is 14 residues long. In germline, CDR1 is MNHEY, CDR2 SVGAGI. Trimming removed 2 bases from V and 4 bases from J, with 11 bases in between. Patients all relapsed after autologous stem cell transplantation, and there was variation in brentuximab vedotin exposure. On this clone: Its antigen is undetermined.

Sequenced here: peripheral blood mononuclear cells (PBMCs), sampled before the second cycle of nivolumab. V gene TRBV6-5 combines with J gene TRBJ1-1; D gene unclear. This clonotype was obtained from a human donor with classical Hodgkin lymphoma. Written as DNA, the CDR3 is TGTGCCAGCAGTTACGCAGGCCCGGGCACTGAAGCTTTCTTT. Translated, it gives CASSYAGPGTEAFF.